The rows below give T cell receptor beta chains drawn from one sample of a study of CD8 T cells in Susac syndrome. TCRdb passed the immunoSEQ multiplex PCR reads through MiXCR, listing each CDR3 protein once. Counted here are about 240,000 distinct CDR3 sequences, roughly 95% occurring once; the ten biggest clones make up approximately 0.094%. Input material: CD4+ T cells from PBMCs. The receptor set was obtained from a human donor with Susac syndrome. Each CDR3 is given with its conserved first and last residue. The order of the fields is J gene, V gene, D gene, clone size, CDR3 protein, CDR3 DNA. The D gene is left open where the match is weak. Size tells how often a clone was seen (once, few, many) or the class of an expanded clone, and some rows leave it out.

J: TRBJ2-5; V: TRBV29-1; D: NA; size: NA; CDR3: CSASGVQETQYF; DNA: TGCAGCGCCTCAGGGGTACAAGAGACCCAGTACTTC
J: TRBJ1-1; V: TRBV20-1; D: NA; size: NA; CDR3: CSARGGGAFF; DNA: TGCAGTGCCCGAGGGGGGGGAGCTTTCTTT
J: TRBJ2-5; V: TRBV20-1; D: NA; size: NA; CDR3: CSARGSSRETQYF; DNA: TGCAGTGCTAGAGGAAGTAGCCGGGAGACCCAGTACTTC
J: TRBJ1-1; V: TRBV29-1; D: NA; size: NA; CDR3: CSAESQMNTEAFF; DNA: TGCAGCGCCGAGTCCCAGATGAACACTGAAGCTTTCTTT
J: TRBJ2-3; V: TRBV4-1; D: NA; size: NA; CDR3: CASSQDADGGQASTDTQYF; DNA: TGCGCCAGCAGCCAAGACGCTGATGGAGGTCAAGCTAGCACAGATACGCAGTATTTT
J: TRBJ2-2; V: TRBV14; D: NA; size: NA; CDR3: CASSQEFRHTGELFF; DNA: TGTGCCAGCAGCCAAGAATTCCGACACACCGGGGAGCTGTTTTTT
J: TRBJ2-3; V: TRBV30; D: NA; size: NA; CDR3: CAWSQTGPTAQYF; DNA: TGTGCCTGGAGCCAGACTGGCCCCACGGCGCAGTATTTT
J: TRBJ2-3; V: TRBV11-2; D: TRBD2; size: NA; CDR3: CASSRPTSGRTDTQYF; DNA: TGTGCCAGCAGCCGCCCGACTAGCGGGAGGACAGATACGCAGTATTTT
J: TRBJ2-7; V: TRBV18; D: NA; size: NA; CDR3: CASSRAGGSSEQYF; DNA: TGTGCCAGCTCACGGGCAGGGGGGTCATCCGAGCAGTACTTC
J: TRBJ1-2; V: TRBV20-1; D: NA; size: NA; CDR3: CSALTGTLHSNYGYTF; DNA: TGCAGTGCGTTAACCGGGACCTTACACTCTAACTATGGCTACACCTTC
J: TRBJ1-1; V: TRBV30; D: NA; size: NA; CDR3: CAWETGLNTEAFF; DNA: TGTGCCTGGGAGACAGGCTTGAACACTGAAGCTTTCTTT
J: TRBJ1-4; V: TRBV5-4; D: NA; size: NA; CDR3: CASSLVQHNEKLFF; DNA: TGTGCCAGCAGCTTGGTGCAGCATAATGAAAAACTGTTTTTT
J: TRBJ1-5; V: TRBV19; D: NA; size: NA; CDR3: CASSISNQPQHF; DNA: TGTGCCAGTAGTATCAGCAATCAGCCCCAGCATTTT
J: TRBJ1-2; V: TRBV20-1; D: NA; size: NA; CDR3: CSASPERAGGYTF; DNA: TGCAGTGCTAGCCCCGAGCGGGCGGGTGGCTACACCTTC
J: TRBJ2-3; V: TRBV29-1; D: TRBD2; size: NA; CDR3: CSVEGLRGGTQYF; DNA: TGCAGCGTTGAAGGGCTCCGGGGGGGGACGCAGTATTTT
J: TRBJ2-7; V: TRBV5-1; D: TRBD2; size: NA; CDR3: CASNGGGSSYEQYF; DNA: TGCGCCAGCAACGGCGGGGGGAGCTCCTACGAGCAGTACTTC
J: TRBJ2-5; V: TRBV28; D: TRBD2; size: NA; CDR3: CASSPRGGYQETQYF; DNA: TGTGCCAGCAGCCCCCGGGGGGGGTACCAAGAGACCCAGTACTTC
J: TRBJ2-7; V: TRBV18; D: TRBD2; size: once; CDR3: CASSPQLAGGPYEQYF; DNA: TGTGCCAGCTCACCACAGCTAGCGGGAGGTCCTTACGAGCAGTACTTC
J: TRBJ2-7; V: TRBV13; D: TRBD1; size: NA; CDR3: CASSAVWDRKYEQYF; DNA: TGTGCCAGCAGCGCGGTGTGGGACAGGAAGTACGAGCAGTACTTC
J: TRBJ2-3; V: TRBV12-3/TRBV12-4; D: NA; size: NA; CDR3: CASTSGAGGTDTQYF; DNA: TGTGCCAGCACCTCTGGTGCAGGTGGCACAGATACGCAGTATTTT
J: TRBJ1-1; V: TRBV19; D: NA; size: once; CDR3: CASSTQTGIAFF; DNA: TGTGCCAGTAGTACTCAGACAGGTATAGCTTTCTTT
J: TRBJ2-3; V: TRBV12-3/TRBV12-4; D: TRBD2; size: NA; CDR3: CASSLMGGADTQYF; DNA: TGTGCCAGCAGTTTAATGGGAGGGGCAGATACGCAGTATTTT
J: TRBJ2-3; V: TRBV9; D: NA; size: once; CDR3: CASSGAPDTDTQYF; DNA: TGTGCCAGCAGCGGAGCCCCGGACACAGATACGCAGTATTTT
J: TRBJ2-1; V: TRBV29-1; D: TRBD1; size: NA; CDR3: CSVEEDRVNEQFF; DNA: TGCAGCGTTGAAGAGGACAGGGTCAATGAGCAGTTCTTC
J: TRBJ2-4; V: TRBV11-3; D: NA; size: once; CDR3: CASSLRENIQYF; DNA: TGTGCCAGCAGCTTGAGGGAAAACATTCAGTACTTC
J: TRBJ2-4; V: TRBV19; D: TRBD1; size: NA; CDR3: CASSLGQGLAKNIQYF; DNA: TGTGCCAGTAGCCTGGGACAGGGTTTGGCCAAAAACATTCAGTACTTC
J: TRBJ2-1; V: TRBV27; D: TRBD2; size: NA; CDR3: CASTLGLAGYNEQFF; DNA: TGTGCCAGCACCCTCGGACTAGCGGGGTACAATGAGCAGTTCTTC
J: TRBJ2-3; V: TRBV20-1; D: NA; size: once; CDR3: CSASSSADTQYF; DNA: TGCAGTGCGTCGTCTAGTGCAGATACGCAGTATTTT
J: TRBJ1-1; V: TRBV12-3/TRBV12-4; D: TRBD1; size: NA; CDR3: CASRSTGEGAEAFF; DNA: TGTGCCAGCAGGTCGACAGGGGAGGGAGCTGAAGCTTTCTTT
J: TRBJ1-5; V: TRBV30; D: NA; size: NA; CDR3: CAWATAGLQPQHF; DNA: TGTGCCTGGGCTACCGCGGGACTTCAGCCCCAGCATTTT
J: TRBJ2-4; V: TRBV20-1; D: NA; size: NA; CDR3: CSARVGQEGIQYF; DNA: TGCAGTGCTAGAGTGGGACAAGAAGGCATTCAGTACTTC
J: TRBJ2-1; V: TRBV12-3/TRBV12-4; D: TRBD2; size: NA; CDR3: CASSLAAGGPFDEQFF; DNA: TGTGCCAGCAGTTTAGCTGCGGGAGGGCCCTTCGATGAGCAGTTCTTC
J: TRBJ2-1; V: TRBV20-1; D: TRBD2; size: NA; CDR3: CSARDPRGGPNEQFF; DNA: TGCAGTGCTAGGGATCCGCGCGGGGGGCCTAATGAGCAGTTCTTC
J: TRBJ2-5; V: TRBV9; D: TRBD2; size: NA; CDR3: CASSVRLAGIQETQYF; DNA: TGTGCCAGCAGCGTCAGACTAGCGGGGATACAAGAGACCCAGTACTTC
J: TRBJ2-5; V: TRBV20-1; D: TRBD2; size: NA; CDR3: CSAWTSGPSQETQYF; DNA: TGCAGTGCATGGACTAGCGGGCCCAGCCAAGAGACCCAGTACTTC
J: TRBJ2-1; V: TRBV18; D: TRBD2; size: NA; CDR3: CASSRPWSGISNEQFF; DNA: TGTGCCAGCTCACGACCATGGAGCGGGATATCAAATGAGCAGTTCTTC